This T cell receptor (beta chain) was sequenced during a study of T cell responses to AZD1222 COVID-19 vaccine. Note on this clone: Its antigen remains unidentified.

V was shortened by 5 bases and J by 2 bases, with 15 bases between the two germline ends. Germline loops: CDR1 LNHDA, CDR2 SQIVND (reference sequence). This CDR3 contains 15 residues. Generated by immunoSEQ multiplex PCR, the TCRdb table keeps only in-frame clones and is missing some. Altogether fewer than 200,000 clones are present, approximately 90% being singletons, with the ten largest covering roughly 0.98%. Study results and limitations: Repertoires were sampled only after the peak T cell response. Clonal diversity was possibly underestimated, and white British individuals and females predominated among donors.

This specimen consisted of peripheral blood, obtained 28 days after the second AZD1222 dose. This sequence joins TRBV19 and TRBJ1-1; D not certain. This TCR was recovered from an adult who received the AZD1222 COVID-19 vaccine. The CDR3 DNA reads TGTGCCAGTAGTCGAGAGGGTGGGCTCAACACTGAAGCTTTCTTT. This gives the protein CASSREGGLNTEAFF.